These 19 T cell receptor beta chains originate from one sample sequenced in a study of HIV-infected patients and healthy controls. TCRdb fed the 5' RACE reads into MiXCR, producing one record per CDR3 protein. Of around 62,000 distinct CDR3 sequences listed, about 19% are singletons. The sequenced material came from CD4+ T cells from blood. The receptors were gathered from a human donor in good health.

This clonotype showed up just a few times. V and J are TRBV29-1 and TRBJ2-7, with a possible D match to TRBD2 (6 bases). The germline V gene encodes CDR1 SQVTM and CDR2 ANQGSEA. This CDR3 contains 16 residues. V shed 6 bases and J shed 4 bases, with 25 bases lying between them. In DNA, the CDR3 is TGCAGCGTCATTCGAGGAGGAGGGGATGGAGAGTACGAGCAGTACTTC. Its protein product is CSVIRGGGDGEYEQYF.

This clonotype was seen many times. The rearrangement uses TRBV6-5 and TRBJ1-2, with D perhaps matching TRBD1 (6 bases). Germline CDR1 is MNHEY and CDR2 is SVGAGI. CDR3 length: 15 residues. The V gene lost 4 bases and the J gene lost 1 base, with 13 bases spanning the gap. The CDR3 sequence: CASSSDRPFNYGYTF. Written as DNA, the CDR3 is TGTGCCAGCAGTTCAGACAGGCCCTTTAACTATGGCTACACCTTC.

This clonotype has ten or more counts. This rearrangement joins TRBV24-1 to TRBJ2-1, with D maybe TRBD2 (6 bases). CDR1 and CDR2 from the germline V gene are KGHDR and SFDVKD. Deletions cut 7 bases from V and 0 bases from J, with 12 bases between. The CDR3 contains 15 residues. CDR3 bases: TGTGCCACCAGCGGTGGGACTGACTCCTACAATGAGCAGTTCTTC. This gives the protein CATSGGTDSYNEQFF.

This clonotype was observed a few times. The chain carries TRBV12-3 or TRBV12-4 and TRBJ1-5, with 7 bases fitting TRBD1. Losses at the gene ends were 5 bases for V and 5 bases for J; bases not matched to a gene: 12. This CDR3 comprises 16 residues. The CDR3 region is CASSPWTGTIDQPQHF. CDR3 coding DNA: TGTGCCAGCAGTCCCTGGACAGGTACGATAGATCAGCCCCAGCATTTT.

This clonotype occurred many times. J is TRBJ2-3 and V is TRBV5-5; 7 bases line up with TRBD1. The germline V gene has CDR1 SGHKS and CDR2 YYEKEE (reference sequence). This CDR3 region has 15 residues. J was trimmed by 1 base and V by 0 bases; bases with no gene match: 2. DNA of the CDR3: TGTGCCAGCAGCTTGGACAGGGGTGGCACAGATACGCAGTATTTT. Its translation: CASSLDRGGTDTQYF. Variable domain in full (rest from reference TRBV5-5 and TRBJ2-3): DAGVTQSPTHLIKTRGQQVTLRCSPISGHKSVSWYQQVLGQGPQFIFQYYEKEERGRGNFPDRFSARQFPNYSSELNVNALLLGDSALYLCASSLDRGGTDTQYFGPGTRLTVL.

The sample holds many counts of this clonotype. V usage is TRBV7-9 and J usage is TRBJ2-5; 7 nucleotides line up with TRBD2. J gave up 2 bases and V 2 bases, and 5 bases lay outside the gene matches. There are 15 residues in the CDR3. The germline V gene has CDR1 SEHNR and CDR2 FQNEAQ (reference sequence). CDR3 residues: CASSLSIGGQETQYF. In nucleotides, the CDR3 is TGTGCCAGCAGCTTATCGATCGGGGGGCAAGAGACCCAGTACTTC.

This clonotype was found many times. This chain's CDR3 is CASRLGGQGYGYTF. The CDR3 region has the DNA TGTGCCAGCAGACTGGGGGGACAGGGCTATGGCTACACCTTC. The chain links TRBV6-5 to TRBJ1-2; 9 bases fit TRBD1. The J segment lost 4 bases and the V segment lost 6 bases, leaving 6 bases of the junction unmatched. The CDR3 covers 14 residues. The germline CDR1 and CDR2 sequences are MNHEY and SVGAGI.

This clonotype was detected only a few times. This sequence joins TRBV12-3 or TRBV12-4 and TRBJ1-6, with D possibly being TRBD1 (5 bases). V lost 1 base and J lost 7, with 11 bases in between. The CDR3 runs 15 residues. The CDR3 sequence is CASSLGGSSNSPLHF. The CDR3 DNA follows: TGTGCCAGCAGTTTAGGGGGCTCGTCCAATTCACCCCTCCACTTT.

V usage is TRBV10-3 and J usage is TRBJ1-5; 8 positions agree with TRBD1. The germline gives CDR1 ENHRY, CDR2 SYGVKD. The V and J ends lost 4 bases and 3 bases, in that order; junction bases with no gene match: 5. This CDR3 spans 15 amino acids. The CDR3 protein is CAISVDRGPNQPQHF. The CDR3 bases are TGTGCCATCAGTGTAGACAGGGGACCCAATCAGCCCCAGCATTTT.

This clonotype occurred many times. The rearrangement uses TRBV7-8 and TRBJ2-3, with TRBD2 matching 8 bases. The germline CDR1 and CDR2 sequences are SGHVS and FQNEAQ. The CDR3 length is 16 residues. V trimming: 6 bases; J trimming: 5 bases; junction bases outside the gene matches: 13. This chain's CDR3 is CASSLGTRVIRDTQYF. CDR3 sequence (DNA): TGTGCCAGCAGTCTAGGGACTAGAGTGATCCGAGATACGCAGTATTTT.

This chain connects TRBV20-1 to TRBJ1-2, with D perhaps matching TRBD1 (6 bases). CDR1 DFQATT and CDR2 SNEGSKA come from the germline V gene (reference sequence). V lost 6 bases and J 6 bases, leaving 17 bases between the germline ends. The CDR3 loop spans 13 amino acids. CDR3 residues: CSALTGGKNGYTF. For the CDR3, the DNA is TGCAGTGCATTGACAGGAGGGAAGAATGGCTACACCTTC.

This clonotype was recorded many times. The chain carries TRBV6-6 and TRBJ2-7; 7 nucleotides align to TRBD2. CDR1 is MNHNY and CDR2 is SVGAGI in the germline V gene (reference sequence). The CDR3 sequence is 16 residues long. The J segment lost 4 bases and the V segment lost 5 bases, leaving 14 bases of the junction unmatched. The CDR3: CASSPGEGTSNYEQYF. CDR3 DNA: TGTGCCAGCAGTCCCGGGGAGGGGACCTCCAATTACGAGCAGTACTTC.

The chain joins TRBV30 to TRBJ2-7, with a tentative D call TRBD1 (6 bases). The germline V and J ends were trimmed by 0 bases and 4 bases, with 7 bases remaining between them. Looked up from germline, CDR1 is GTSNPN and CDR2 is SVGIG (reference sequence). This CDR3 has 12 residues. CDR3: CAWSVGTYEQYF. The DNA of the CDR3 is TGTGCCTGGAGTGTTGGGACATACGAGCAGTACTTC.

The chain has TRBV7-8 and TRBJ2-3; D not resolved. The CDR3 totals 13 residues. Germline V CDR1 and CDR2: SGHVS, FQNEAQ. Trimming took 5 bases from V and 2 from J, leaving 8 bases between them. The CDR3 DNA reads as TGTGCCAGCAGCGAAAGATTCACAGATACGCAGTATTTT. Translation gives CASSERFTDTQYF.

At least ten counts were recorded for this clonotype. The V call is TRBV7-2, the J call TRBJ2-3; D is unresolved. V shed 5 bases and J shed 2 bases, with 5 bases lying between them. In germline, CDR1 is SGHTA, CDR2 FQGNSA. The CDR3 has 12 residues. The CDR3 sequence is CASSKYTDTQYF. The CDR3 DNA reads TGTGCCAGCAGCAAATACACAGATACGCAGTATTTT.

The chain couples TRBV6-5 to TRBJ1-5, with no clear D. The CDR3 covers 13 residues. The germline V gene has CDR1 MNHEY and CDR2 SVGAGI. Trimming left V 7 bases short and J 11 bases short, with 18 bases between. The CDR3 region is CASTPPGGGSQHF. CDR3 sequence (DNA): TGTGCCAGCACTCCTCCGGGCGGTGGGTCCCAGCATTTT.

The genes are TRBV29-1 and TRBJ2-5, with a tentative D call TRBD2 (5 bases). With 7 bases removed from V and 10 bases from J, the gap between germline ends came to 19 bases. Germline assignment: CDR1 SQVTM and CDR2 ANQGSEA. The CDR3 is 12 amino acids. DNA of the CDR3: TGCAGCGCAACTACCTACGCCCGGGACCAGTACTTC. Residues: CSATTYARDQYF.

V is TRBV7-9 and J is TRBJ1-1; D may be TRBD1 (5 bases). The CDR3 has 14 residues. CDR1 and CDR2 (germline): SEHNR, FQNEAQ (reference sequence). V was shortened by 1 base and J by 1 base, with 7 bases between the two germline ends. The CDR3 region has the DNA TGTGCCAGCAGCTTAGAAGGACAGAACACTGAAGCTTTCTTT. Protein sequence: CASSLEGQNTEAFF. Full variable domain (missing parts from reference TRBV7-9 and TRBJ1-1): DTGVSQNPRHKITKRGQNVTFRCDPISEHNRLYWYRQTLGQGPEFLTYFQNEAQLEKSRLLSDRFSAERPKGSFSTLEIQRTEQGDSAMYLCASSLEGQNTEAFFGQGTRLTVV.

This clonotype was found many times. The chain carries TRBV7-2 and TRBJ2-2; maybe TRBD2 (6 bases). Germline V lookup: CDR1 SGHTA, CDR2 FQGNSA. The CDR3 is 16 residues long. V was shortened by 5 bases and J by 6 bases, with 19 bases between the two germline ends. The CDR3 coding sequence is TGTGCCAGCAGCCCGCGTAACCGGGGAGGTGCCGGGGAGCTGTTTTTT. It specifies CASSPRNRGGAGELFF.